These T cell receptor beta chains were read from a single sample in a study of identical twins. From the 5' RACE reads, TCRdb called clonotypes with MiXCR, one entry per CDR3 protein. The sample has 540,000 or so distinct CDR3 sequences; around 20% are singletons. Another study also made use of these data, one on yellow fever vaccine responses in identical twins.

The sequencing input was CD4+ T cells sorted from blood. The receptors here all came from a woman under 30 in good health. Each CDR3 is given with its conserved first and last residue. A D gene is named only where the DNA matches it firmly. For some rows the clone size is stated as once, few or many, or as a class when expanded; others skip it.

clone_size | j_call | d_call | v_call | cdr3_nt | cdr3_aa
- | TRBJ1-4 | - | TRBV6-1 | TGTGCCAGCACCCGCGGGGTTCGGCTGGCAACTAATGAAAAACTGTTTTTT | CASTRGVRLATNEKLFF
- | TRBJ2-3 | - | TRBV5-1 | TGCGCCAGCAACCCCCGGGGGGCTGTCACAGATACGCAGTATTTT | CASNPRGAVTDTQYF
- | TRBJ2-1 | - | TRBV9 | TGTGCCAGCAGCGTAGTGGGGCAGAAGCAGTTCTTC | CASSVVGQKQFF
few | TRBJ2-5 | TRBD1 | TRBV7-2 | TGTGCCAGCAGCCCAGTTAGGACAGGGTTGGGAGAGACCCAGTACTTC | CASSPVRTGLGETQYF
- | TRBJ1-5 | - | TRBV7-2 | TGTGCCAGCAGCCCAGGACAGCTTAATCAGCCCCAGCATTTT | CASSPGQLNQPQHF
few | TRBJ1-4 | - | TRBV5-1 | TGCGCCAGCAGCTTGGGGAAGTTGGGAAATGAAAAACTGTTTTTT | CASSLGKLGNEKLFF
- | TRBJ1-1 | TRBD1 | TRBV28 | TGTGCCAGCAGTCCGGGGGACAGGGGGCGCTGGGCTTTCTTT | CASSPGDRGRWAFF
few | TRBJ2-7 | TRBD2 | TRBV13 | TGTGCCAGCAGCTTGTTGGGCGGGGGGGCCTACGAGCAGTACTTC | CASSLLGGGAYEQYF
many | TRBJ2-3 | - | TRBV12-3/TRBV12-4 | TGTGCCAGCAGTTTACGGGGGTTACGAACAGATACGCAGTATTTT | CASSLRGLRTDTQYF
few | TRBJ1-4 | - | TRBV20-1 | TGCAGTGCTAGAGATCTGAACGAAAAACTGTTTTTT | CSARDLNEKLFF
- | TRBJ2-5 | - | TRBV12-3/TRBV12-4 | TGTGCCAGCAGTTTAGGACTAGTCAAAGAGACCCAGTACTTC | CASSLGLVKETQYF
- | TRBJ2-1 | TRBD2 | TRBV7-8 | TGTGCCAGCAGCCCACTAGCGAACTCCTACAATGAGCAGTTCTTC | CASSPLANSYNEQFF
- | TRBJ2-6 | TRBD1 | TRBV6-5 | TGTGCCAGCAGTTACTCGCGGGACAGGTCCTCTGGGGCCAACGTCCTGACTTTC | CASSYSRDRSSGANVLTF
- | TRBJ2-1 | - | TRBV4-1 | TGCGCCAGCAGCCAAGAGCGCGGGGCGGGTGAGCAGTTCTTC | CASSQERGAGEQFF
few | TRBJ2-2 | TRBD2 | TRBV3-1 | TGTGCCAGCAGGATGAAGCTAGCGGGCACCGGGGAGCTGTTTTTT | CASRMKLAGTGELFF
- | TRBJ2-2 | - | TRBV28 | TGTGCCAGCAGTTTCCCCCCAGACAGGACCGGGGAGCTGTTTTTT | CASSFPPDRTGELFF
- | TRBJ1-1 | - | TRBV21-1 | TGTGCCAGCAGCAAAGCGCTCTGGGCAGGGGGCGAAAGGACTGAAGCTTTCTTT | CASSKALWAGGERTEAFF
many | TRBJ2-7 | TRBD2 | TRBV12-3/TRBV12-4 | TGTGCCAGCAGTCCCGGGACTAGCGGTACTCCCTACGAGCAGTACTTC | CASSPGTSGTPYEQYF
- | TRBJ2-3 | - | TRBV10-1 | TGCGCCAGCACCGCCGGGGAAACCTGGTCCACAGATACGCAGTATTTT | CASTAGETWSTDTQYF
- | TRBJ2-1 | TRBD2 | TRBV7-9 | TGTGCCAGCAGAAGTACTAGCGGGAGCTCCTACAATGAGCAGTTCTTC | CASRSTSGSSYNEQFF
few | TRBJ2-7 | TRBD1 | TRBV7-2 | TGTGTGTCGTCTCGGGACAGACCCTACGAGCAGTACTTC | CVSSRDRPYEQYF
few | TRBJ2-3 | TRBD2 | TRBV29-1 | TGCAGCGTTTTGGGCGGGAGGGCAGGGCGTACAGATACGCAGTATTTT | CSVLGGRAGRTDTQYF
- | TRBJ2-1 | - | TRBV7-3 | TGTGCCAGCAGCTCCTGGACCAACAATGAGCAGTTCTTC | CASSSWTNNEQFF
- | TRBJ2-5 | - | TRBV18 | TGTGCCAGCTCGACCTTGGTAGGGGAGACCCAGTACTTC | CASSTLVGETQYF
few | TRBJ2-5 | - | TRBV6-6 | TGTGCCAGCAGTTCCGACGTCGGGACCCAGTACTTC | CASSSDVGTQYF
- | TRBJ2-6 | - | TRBV7-9 | TGTGCCAGCAGCTTATTCGGTGCGCTTGGGGCCAACGTCCTGACTTTC | CASSLFGALGANVLTF
- | TRBJ2-1 | - | TRBV7-9 | TGTGCCAGCAGCCCCACCCCCGCCAATGAGCAGTTCTTC | CASSPTPANEQFF
- | TRBJ2-1 | TRBD1 | TRBV5-1 | TGCGCCAGCAGCGCTGACAGGGAAGGGGGTGAGCAGTTCTTC | CASSADREGGEQFF
few | TRBJ2-1 | - | TRBV9 | TGTGCCAGCAGCGTGCAGGGGAATGAGCAGTTCTTC | CASSVQGNEQFF
- | TRBJ2-1 | TRBD2 | TRBV5-1 | TGCGCCAGCAGCTTGATAACTAGCGGGAGCCGGGGAGACAATGAGCAGTTCTTC | CASSLITSGSRGDNEQFF
- | TRBJ2-3 | - | TRBV20-1 | TGCAGTGCTAGAGATCTCCCGGGGGCCCTCACAGATACGCAGTATTTT | CSARDLPGALTDTQYF
- | TRBJ2-2 | - | TRBV6-1 | TGTGCCAGCAGTCAACAGTATGGGATCACCGGGGAGCTGTTTTTT | CASSQQYGITGELFF
- | TRBJ2-1 | - | TRBV19 | TGTGCCAGTAGTATAGGACGGACTTACAATGAGCAGTTCTTC | CASSIGRTYNEQFF
- | TRBJ2-3 | TRBD2 | TRBV11-1 | TGTGCCAGCAGCACTCCGGCTTTAGGACTAGCGGCAGTTATAGGAGATACGCAGTATTTT | CASSTPALGLAAVIGDTQYF
once | TRBJ2-3 | - | TRBV7-9 | TGTGCCAGCAGCCGTTACGTGGGTGAGAGTACAGATACGCAGTATTTT | CASSRYVGESTDTQYF
- | TRBJ2-7 | - | TRBV12-3/TRBV12-4 | TGTGCCAGCAGTTTAGCGGGAGTTCGGGAGCAGTACTTC | CASSLAGVREQYF
- | TRBJ2-3 | - | TRBV20-1 | TGCAGTGCTCCCCTTCGACTGGCGGATACGCAGTATTTT | CSAPLRLADTQYF